A single T cell receptor (beta chain) is shown here with its context. The data are from a study of technical replicates of blood from several donors. Libraries were prepared by immunoSEQ multiplex PCR; TCRdb keeps only in-frame clonotypes and omits some of them. This table holds about 70,000 clones, approximately 93% found once. This CDR3 has 14 residues. J lost 6 bases, V lost 3 bases, and 5 bases had no gene match. Germline V gene data show CDR1 as SGHDT and CDR2 as YYEEEE. The chain uses TRBV5-6 and TRBJ1-4; TRBD1 matches 7 bases. The receptor comes from a human donor in good health. Input material: T cells isolated from PBMCs. This CDR3 reads CASSYRQGYEKLFF. The DNA of the CDR3 is TGTGCCAGCAGCTACCGACAGGGTTATGAAAAACTGTTTTTT.